The rows below give T cell receptor beta chains drawn from one sample of a study of T cell responses to AZD1222 COVID-19 vaccine. Here immunoSEQ multiplex PCR was the method, and the copy in TCRdb shows in-frame clones only, minus some. The data hold around 99,000 clones, with roughly 87% observed a single time. Sequences were derived from peripheral blood, sampled on day 0 of AZD1222 vaccination. The receptor set was obtained from an adult in good health. CDR3s include the opening cysteine and the closing phenylalanine or tryptophan. The order of the fields is V gene, J gene, CDR3 protein.

V gene: TRBV27; J gene: TRBJ2-5; CDR3 protein: CASSYQETQYF
V gene: TRBV7-8; J gene: TRBJ1-6; CDR3 protein: CASSPHRGGSPLHF
V gene: TRBV19; J gene: TRBJ2-2; CDR3 protein: CASRGRQGLTTGELFF
V gene: TRBV6-2/TRBV6-3; J gene: TRBJ2-7; CDR3 protein: CASSYSASRSSYEQYF
V gene: TRBV28; J gene: TRBJ1-5; CDR3 protein: CASSDTIIYRGEQPQHF
V gene: TRBV7-9; J gene: TRBJ2-7; CDR3 protein: CASSHPLAGGSSYEQYF
V gene: TRBV7-9; J gene: TRBJ2-3; CDR3 protein: CASSQHRGTDTQYF
V gene: TRBV2; J gene: TRBJ2-5; CDR3 protein: CASSGGETQYF
V gene: TRBV4-2; J gene: TRBJ2-3; CDR3 protein: CASSRSGSWDTQYF
V gene: TRBV6-5; J gene: TRBJ2-3; CDR3 protein: CASRFTGKQYF
V gene: TRBV5-5; J gene: TRBJ1-2; CDR3 protein: CASSLVGQGFYGYTF
V gene: TRBV30; J gene: TRBJ2-2; CDR3 protein: CAWSVRRFGTGELFF
V gene: TRBV7-2; J gene: TRBJ1-2; CDR3 protein: CASSFQTGIYYGYTF
V gene: TRBV5-4; J gene: TRBJ2-1; CDR3 protein: CASSSWDRGYNEQFF
V gene: TRBV5-1; J gene: TRBJ1-5; CDR3 protein: CASSETDRATQPQHF
V gene: TRBV19; J gene: TRBJ1-2; CDR3 protein: CASSIGHGYTF
V gene: TRBV18; J gene: TRBJ1-2; CDR3 protein: CASSPGGGKSSYGYTF
V gene: TRBV18; J gene: TRBJ2-7; CDR3 protein: CASSPSTGGDYEQYF
V gene: TRBV27; J gene: TRBJ2-5; CDR3 protein: CASSSSRVGTQYF
V gene: TRBV18; J gene: TRBJ1-1; CDR3 protein: CASSPFSTPNGFSF
V gene: TRBV7-9; J gene: TRBJ1-3; CDR3 protein: CAGSLGSGNTIYF
V gene: TRBV29-1; J gene: TRBJ2-7; CDR3 protein: CSVASLAGAGEQYF
V gene: TRBV5-6; J gene: TRBJ2-3; CDR3 protein: CASSSGTSGRIGTDTQYF
V gene: TRBV27; J gene: TRBJ1-1; CDR3 protein: CASSSRATNTEAFF
V gene: TRBV5-1; J gene: TRBJ2-1; CDR3 protein: CASSATSGGFNEQFF
V gene: TRBV2; J gene: TRBJ1-1; CDR3 protein: CASRGQGAGVTEAFF
V gene: TRBV18; J gene: TRBJ2-1; CDR3 protein: CASSPGSYNYNEQFF
V gene: TRBV27; J gene: TRBJ1-6; CDR3 protein: CASRLINSPLHF
V gene: TRBV7-2; J gene: TRBJ2-1; CDR3 protein: CASSLQRGLYNEQFF
V gene: TRBV2; J gene: TRBJ2-7; CDR3 protein: CASRSRAGAYEQYF
V gene: TRBV24-1; J gene: TRBJ2-3; CDR3 protein: CATSDFTGPTLTDTQYF
V gene: TRBV24-1; J gene: TRBJ2-5; CDR3 protein: CATSAGKQETQYF
V gene: TRBV18; J gene: TRBJ1-5; CDR3 protein: CASSAGEGNQPQHF
V gene: TRBV5-6; J gene: TRBJ1-1; CDR3 protein: CASSLDWTGGVGSPEAFF
V gene: TRBV4-1; J gene: TRBJ2-3; CDR3 protein: CASSQETASGRNTDTQYF
V gene: TRBV27; J gene: TRBJ1-2; CDR3 protein: CASSLVGQGGVYGYTF
V gene: TRBV6-6; J gene: TRBJ1-2; CDR3 protein: CASSYSKGQADYGYTF
V gene: TRBV6-4; J gene: TRBJ2-1; CDR3 protein: CASSRGQAAYNEQFF
V gene: TRBV5-8; J gene: TRBJ2-4; CDR3 protein: CASSLFKELAKNIQYF
V gene: TRBV2; J gene: TRBJ2-2; CDR3 protein: CASTHDQGANTGELFF
V gene: TRBV6-5; J gene: TRBJ1-2; CDR3 protein: CASSSVRAARPGGYTF
V gene: TRBV7-2; J gene: TRBJ2-1; CDR3 protein: CASRAGGYNEQFF
V gene: TRBV9; J gene: TRBJ1-4; CDR3 protein: CASSVVGTANEKLFF
V gene: TRBV19; J gene: TRBJ2-7; CDR3 protein: CASSMMGHPTYEQYF